These T cell receptor beta chains were read from a single sample in a study of regulatory T cells in long-lasting Graves disease. TCRdb independently ran MiXCR on the multiplex PCR reads; one entry per CDR3 protein. This sample has more than 650,000 distinct CDR3 sequences, with 25% to 35% found just once. Source: peripheral blood mononuclear cells (PBMCs), taken when the disease was refractory, from a patient treated with antithyroid drugs. The receptor set was obtained from a female donor with Graves disease. Both conserved end residues are part of each CDR3. D genes are given only for firm matches. Clone size, where shown, is once, few, many, or a class for clones that have expanded.

d_gene | j_gene | v_gene | abundance | CDR3nt | CDR3aa
TRBD2 | TRBJ2-2 | TRBV7-3 | - | TGTGCCAGCAGCCCCGATAGCGGGAAAAACACCGGGGAGCTGTTTTTT | CASSPDSGKNTGELFF
- | TRBJ2-5 | TRBV25-1 | - | TGTGCCAGCGGTCGAGGGGCTCCAGAGACCCAGTACTTC | CASGRGAPETQYF
TRBD1 | TRBJ2-7 | TRBV6-2/TRBV6-3 | - | TGTGCCAGCAGTGAATTAGGACAGGGGGCGAGAGTGCAGTACTTC | CASSELGQGARVQYF
- | TRBJ1-5 | TRBV7-8 | - | TGTGCCAGCAGCTTAGGTGCGACCTATAGCAATCAGCCCCAGCATTTT | CASSLGATYSNQPQHF
- | TRBJ1-4 | TRBV6-1 | few | TGTGCCAGCAGTGAGGCGACACCTCCGGATGAAAAACTGTTTTTT | CASSEATPPDEKLFF
TRBD1 | TRBJ1-2 | TRBV2 | many | TGTGCCAGCAGTGAACATCGGACAGGGTATGGTTACACCTTC | CASSEHRTGYGYTF
TRBD1 | TRBJ1-6 | TRBV5-6 | many | TGTGCCAGCAGCTTGGGACAGGGGACATCACCCCTCCACTTT | CASSLGQGTSPLHF
- | TRBJ1-4 | TRBV7-9 | - | TGTGCCAGCAGCTTAAGGAGAAATGAAAAACTGTTTTTT | CASSLRRNEKLFF
- | TRBJ2-5 | TRBV3-1 | - | TGTGCCAGCAGCCGCGAAGCGGCAACACGAGAGACCCAGTACTTC | CASSREAATRETQYF
TRBD1 | TRBJ1-5 | TRBV12-3/TRBV12-4 | many | TGTGCCAGCAGCCTTGACAGGGGTCAGCCCCAGCATTTT | CASSLDRGQPQHF
- | TRBJ1-6 | TRBV5-1 | - | TGCGCCAGCAGCTTGGACACGGGTTCACCCCTCCACTTT | CASSLDTGSPLHF
- | TRBJ1-1 | TRBV28 | - | TGTGCCAGCAGTTTATCTGGCGGGCAAGACACTGAAGCTTTCTTT | CASSLSGGQDTEAFF
TRBD1 | TRBJ2-7 | TRBV5-4 | - | TGTGCCAGCAGCTTGGGGGACAGAAAGTACGAGCAGTACTTC | CASSLGDRKYEQYF
- | TRBJ2-7 | TRBV14 | few | TGTGCCAGCAGCCAAGAACAGACCTACGAGCAGTACTTC | CASSQEQTYEQYF
TRBD2 | TRBJ2-3 | TRBV12-3/TRBV12-4 | few | TGTGCCATGCTACTAGCGGGAGAGGAAGATACGCAGTATTTT | CAMLLAGEEDTQYF
TRBD1 | TRBJ1-2 | TRBV12-3/TRBV12-4 | few | TGTGCCAGCAGGAAGGGGGCCGGCTACACCTTC | CASRKGAGYTF
TRBD2 | TRBJ2-1 | TRBV20-1 | - | TGCAGTGCTAGAGTCCCGGGACTAGCGGGAGGTCGCCCGTTCTTC | CSARVPGLAGGRPFF
- | TRBJ2-1 | TRBV6-1 | few | TGTGCCAGCAGTGGGGACTTCGGAGGGGTCAATGAGCAGTTCTTC | CASSGDFGGVNEQFF
TRBD1 | TRBJ2-2 | TRBV2 | few | TGTGCCAGCAGCCCCGGGACAGGGGGCGGGAGGGCCACCGGGGAGCTGTTTTTT | CASSPGTGGGRATGELFF
- | TRBJ1-6 | TRBV2 | many | TGTGCCAGCAGTAGAGGAGGGAATTCACCCCTCCACTTT | CASSRGGNSPLHF
TRBD2 | TRBJ2-4 | TRBV20-1 | few | TGCAGTGCTAGAGAGGGGCGGGGGGTTGGAAACATTCAGTACTTC | CSAREGRGVGNIQYF
- | TRBJ1-5 | TRBV6-1 | - | TGTGCCAGCACCTCTGGGGGTCAGCCCCAGCATTTT | CASTSGGQPQHF
- | TRBJ1-5 | TRBV6-5 | - | TGTGCCAGCAGTTACTCGACAGGCAATCAGCCCCAGCATTTT | CASSYSTGNQPQHF
TRBD2 | TRBJ2-5 | TRBV14 | few | TGTGCCAGCAGCCAATGGAGGGCTAGCGGGTTCGCCCAAGAGACCCAGTACTTC | CASSQWRASGFAQETQYF
- | TRBJ1-6 | TRBV27 | few | TGTGCCAGCAGTCCCCGACAGCGCGACTCACCCCTCCACTTT | CASSPRQRDSPLHF
- | TRBJ2-2 | TRBV12-3/TRBV12-4 | many | TGTGCCAGCAGGCCTGACAATCTCGGGGAGCTGTTTTTT | CASRPDNLGELFF